This TCR beta chain was obtained from a study of blood T cell repertoires in COVID-19. Study summary: T cells, B-cell-depleted T cells, or PBMCs provided the cDNA or gDNA that served as material.

Everyone who took part was roughly 18 to 89 years old, and they came from roughly 25 US areas. The germline gives CDR1 LGHDT, CDR2 YNNKEL (reference sequence). V shed 6 bases, J shed 9 bases, and the junction held 10 bases outside the gene matches. The CDR3 totals 14 residues. Original analysis: Reference gene primer amplification gave nucleated cell count estimates. TCRdb's copy holds only in-frame clones and misses some; the assay was immunoSEQ multiplex PCR. Clonal size and the V and J genes are those of that table, whereas D and trimming came from the DNA. Of approximately 250,000 clones detected, 88% appear once; the ten largest clones hold approximately 1%.

The TCR comes from a woman in her thirties who had recovered from COVID-19. The chain employs TRBV3-1 (or the pseudogene TRBV3-2) and TRBJ2-1, with TRBD2 matching over 8 bases. The sample consisted of PBMCs or T cells enriched from blood (not recorded which). The chain's CDR3 is CASRLAGGPTEQFF. The CDR3 DNA is TGTGCCAGCAGACTTGCGGGGGGCCCCACTGAGCAGTTCTTC.